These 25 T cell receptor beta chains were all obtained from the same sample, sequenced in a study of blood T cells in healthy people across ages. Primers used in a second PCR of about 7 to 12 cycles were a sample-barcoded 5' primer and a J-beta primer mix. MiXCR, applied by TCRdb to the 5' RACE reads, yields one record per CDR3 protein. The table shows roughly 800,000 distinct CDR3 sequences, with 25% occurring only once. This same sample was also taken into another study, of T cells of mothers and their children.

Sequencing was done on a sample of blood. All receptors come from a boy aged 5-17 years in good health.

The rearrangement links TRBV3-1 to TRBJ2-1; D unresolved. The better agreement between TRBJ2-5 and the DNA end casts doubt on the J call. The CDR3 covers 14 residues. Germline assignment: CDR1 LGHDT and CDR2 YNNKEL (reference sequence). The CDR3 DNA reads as TGTGCCAGCAGCCACGACAATAGGCCAGGGACCCAGTACTTC. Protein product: CASSHDNRPGTQYF.

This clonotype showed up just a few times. The CDR3 DNA is TGTGCCAGCAGCGTAGGGGGAAGGGGACACAACTATGGCTACACCTTC. Translated, it gives CASSVGGRGHNYGYTF. This chain connects TRBV9 to TRBJ1-2, with TRBD1 as a possible D gene (6 bases). Germline V gives CDR1 SGDLS, CDR2 YYNGEE. V was trimmed by 0 bases and J by 2 bases, leaving 14 bases between them. The CDR3 spans 16 residues.

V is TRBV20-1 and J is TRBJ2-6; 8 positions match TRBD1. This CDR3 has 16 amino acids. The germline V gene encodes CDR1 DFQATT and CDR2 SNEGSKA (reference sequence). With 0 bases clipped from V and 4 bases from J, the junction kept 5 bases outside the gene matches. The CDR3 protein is CSARDQGARGANVLTF. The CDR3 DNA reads TGCAGTGCTAGAGATCAGGGGGCGCGAGGGGCCAACGTCCTGACTTTC.

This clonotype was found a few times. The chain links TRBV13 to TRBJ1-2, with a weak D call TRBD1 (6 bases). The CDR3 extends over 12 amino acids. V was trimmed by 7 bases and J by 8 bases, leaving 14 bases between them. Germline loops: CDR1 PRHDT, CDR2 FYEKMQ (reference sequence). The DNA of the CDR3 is TGTGCCAGCAAAACAGGGTCGAAAGGCTACACCTTC. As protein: CASKTGSKGYTF.

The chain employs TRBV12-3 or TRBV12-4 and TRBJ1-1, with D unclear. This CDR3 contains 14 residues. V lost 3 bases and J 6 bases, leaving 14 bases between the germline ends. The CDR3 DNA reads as TGTGCCAGCAGTTTCGCAGGAGGTGCGGCTGAAGCTTTCTTT. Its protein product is CASSFAGGAAEAFF.

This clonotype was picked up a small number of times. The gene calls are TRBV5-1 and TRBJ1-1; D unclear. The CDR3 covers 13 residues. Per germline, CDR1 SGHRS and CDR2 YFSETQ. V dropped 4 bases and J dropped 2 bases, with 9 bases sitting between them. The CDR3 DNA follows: TGCGCCAGCAGCGATCAGAAAAACACTGAAGCTTTCTTT. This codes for CASSDQKNTEAFF.

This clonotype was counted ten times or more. CDR3 loop: CASSGGQLSYEQYF. For the CDR3, the DNA is TGTGCCAGCAGTGGGGGACAGCTCTCCTACGAGCAGTACTTC. This chain links TRBV6-1 with TRBJ2-5, with 7 bases fitting TRBD1. The J call could be wrong; TRBJ2-7 is a better fit for the DNA end. The CDR3 length is 14 residues. Germline values: CDR1 MNHNS, CDR2 SASEGT.

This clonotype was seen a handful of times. CDR3 DNA: TGCGCCAGCAGCTTGGCCTACGGACAGGTCTTCACTGAAGCTTTCTTT. It is translated as CASSLAYGQVFTEAFF. The chain joins TRBV5-1 to TRBJ1-1, with 7 bases lining up with TRBD1. Germline lookup yields CDR1 SGHRS and CDR2 YFSETQ. CDR3 length equals 16 residues. The V gene end was trimmed by 0 bases and the J gene end by 4 bases; junction bases not matched to a gene: 9.

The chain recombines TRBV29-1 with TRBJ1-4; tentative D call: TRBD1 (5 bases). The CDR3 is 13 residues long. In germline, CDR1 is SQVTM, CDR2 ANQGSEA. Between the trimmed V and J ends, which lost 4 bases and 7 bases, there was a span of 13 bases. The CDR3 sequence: CSVGKGWGEKLFF. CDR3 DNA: TGCAGCGTTGGAAAGGGGTGGGGTGAAAAACTGTTTTTT.

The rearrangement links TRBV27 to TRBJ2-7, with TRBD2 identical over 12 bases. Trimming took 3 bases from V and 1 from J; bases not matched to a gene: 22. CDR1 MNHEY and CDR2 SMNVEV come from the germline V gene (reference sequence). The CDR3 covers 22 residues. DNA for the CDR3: TGTGCCAGCAGTTTTAGGCCACCGTTCCAATCCAGACTAGCGGGGGTATCCTACGAGCAGTACTTC. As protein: CASSFRPPFQSRLAGVSYEQYF.

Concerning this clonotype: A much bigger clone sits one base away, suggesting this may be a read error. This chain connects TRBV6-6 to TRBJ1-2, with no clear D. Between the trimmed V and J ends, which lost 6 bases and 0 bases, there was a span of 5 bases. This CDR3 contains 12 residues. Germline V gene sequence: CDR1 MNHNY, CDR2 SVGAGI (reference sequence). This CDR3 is CASRETNYGYTF. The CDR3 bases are TGTGCCAGCAGGGAGACTAACTATGGCTACACCTTC.

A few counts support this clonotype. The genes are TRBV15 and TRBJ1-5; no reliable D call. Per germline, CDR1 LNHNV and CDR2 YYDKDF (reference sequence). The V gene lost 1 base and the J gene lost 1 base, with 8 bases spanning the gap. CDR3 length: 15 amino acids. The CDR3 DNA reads TGTGCCACCAGCAGAGTTTTTGGGAGCAATCAGCCCCAGCATTTT. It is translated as CATSRVFGSNQPQHF.

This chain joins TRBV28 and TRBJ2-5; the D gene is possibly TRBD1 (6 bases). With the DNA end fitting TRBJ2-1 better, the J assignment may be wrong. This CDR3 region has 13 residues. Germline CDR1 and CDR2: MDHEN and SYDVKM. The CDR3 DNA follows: TGTGCCAGCACACAGAGGGGGTCGAATGAGCAGTTCTTC. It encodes CASTQRGSNEQFF.

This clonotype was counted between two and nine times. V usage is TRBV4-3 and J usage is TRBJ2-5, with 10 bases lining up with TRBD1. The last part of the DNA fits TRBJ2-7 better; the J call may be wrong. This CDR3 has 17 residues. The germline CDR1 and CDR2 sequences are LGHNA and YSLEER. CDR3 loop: CASSQDWQDRGKYEQYF. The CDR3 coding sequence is TGCGCCAGCAGCCAAGATTGGCAGGACAGGGGGAAGTACGAGCAGTACTTC.

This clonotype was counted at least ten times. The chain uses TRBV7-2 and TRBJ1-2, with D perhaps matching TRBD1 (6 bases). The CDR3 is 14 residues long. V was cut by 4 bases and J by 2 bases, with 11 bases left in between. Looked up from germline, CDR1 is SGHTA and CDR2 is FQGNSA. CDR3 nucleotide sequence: TGTGCCAGCAGCTCCGGAACAGGGAACTATGGCTACACCTTC. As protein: CASSSGTGNYGYTF.

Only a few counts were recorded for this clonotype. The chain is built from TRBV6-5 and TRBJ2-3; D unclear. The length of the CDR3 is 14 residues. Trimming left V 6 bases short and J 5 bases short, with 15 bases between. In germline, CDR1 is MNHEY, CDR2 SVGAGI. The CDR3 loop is CASRSVLMRDTQYF. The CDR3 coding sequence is TGTGCCAGCAGGTCCGTCTTAATGAGAGATACGCAGTATTTT.

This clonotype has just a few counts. The CDR3 spells CASSELYGGQYF. CDR3 DNA: TGTGCCAGCAGTGAACTCTATGGGGGCCAGTATTTT. This chain connects TRBV25-1 to TRBJ2-3; D perhaps matches TRBD1 (6 bases). This CDR3 spans 12 amino acids. Trimming cost V 2 bases and J 12 bases, with 12 bases left between them. The germline V gene encodes CDR1 MGHDK and CDR2 SYGVNS.

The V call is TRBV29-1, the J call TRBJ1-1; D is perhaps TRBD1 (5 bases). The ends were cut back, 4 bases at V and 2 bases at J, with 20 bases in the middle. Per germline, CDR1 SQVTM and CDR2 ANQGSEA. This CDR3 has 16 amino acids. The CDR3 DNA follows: TGCAGCGTTGCCGGCGGGAGGGGAAACAAAAACACTGAAGCTTTCTTT. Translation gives CSVAGGRGNKNTEAFF.

CDR3 DNA: TGTGCCAGCAGTTCTGCGGACAGATTAAATGAGCAGTTCTTC. Residues: CASSSADRLNEQFF. The chain recombines TRBV28 with TRBJ2-1, with D possibly TRBD1 on 6 matching bases. V was pared by 4 bases and J by 7 bases, with 14 bases between. Germline assignment: CDR1 MDHEN and CDR2 SYDVKM. CDR3 size: 14 residues.

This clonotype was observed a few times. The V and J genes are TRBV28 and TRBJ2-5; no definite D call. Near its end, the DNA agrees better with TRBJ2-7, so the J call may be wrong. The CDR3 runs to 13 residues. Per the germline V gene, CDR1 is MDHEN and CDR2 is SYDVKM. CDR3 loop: CASVSRLSYEQYF. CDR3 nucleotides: TGTGCCAGTGTTAGCAGGCTCTCCTACGAGCAGTACTTC.

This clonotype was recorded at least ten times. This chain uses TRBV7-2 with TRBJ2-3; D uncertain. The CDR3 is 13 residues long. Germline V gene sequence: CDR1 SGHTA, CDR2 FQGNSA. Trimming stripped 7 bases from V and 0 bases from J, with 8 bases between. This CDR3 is CASTRPSTDTQYF. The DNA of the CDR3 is TGTGCCAGCACCCGACCAAGCACAGATACGCAGTATTTT.

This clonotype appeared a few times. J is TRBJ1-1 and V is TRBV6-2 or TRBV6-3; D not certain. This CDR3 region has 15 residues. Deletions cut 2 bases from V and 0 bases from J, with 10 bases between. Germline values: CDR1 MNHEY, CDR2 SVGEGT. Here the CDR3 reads CASSYDGVMNTEAFF. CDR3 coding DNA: TGTGCCAGCAGTTACGACGGAGTTATGAACACTGAAGCTTTCTTT.

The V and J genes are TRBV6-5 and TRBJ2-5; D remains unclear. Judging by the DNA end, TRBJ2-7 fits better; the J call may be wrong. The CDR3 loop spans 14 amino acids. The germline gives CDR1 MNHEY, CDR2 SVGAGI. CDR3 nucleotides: TGTGCCAGCAGTTGGACGGTGAGCTCCTACGAGCAGTACTTC. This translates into CASSWTVSSYEQYF.

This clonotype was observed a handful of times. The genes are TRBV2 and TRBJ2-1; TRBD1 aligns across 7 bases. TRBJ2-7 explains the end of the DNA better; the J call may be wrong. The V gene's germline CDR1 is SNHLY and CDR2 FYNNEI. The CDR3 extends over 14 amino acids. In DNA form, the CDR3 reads TGTGCCAGCAGTGACTTGCCTGACAGGGTCGAGCAGTACTTC. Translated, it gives CASSDLPDRVEQYF.

In DNA, the CDR3 is TGTGCCAGCAGCCCACTACAGGACTTCACAGATACGCAGTATTTT. Its protein is CASSPLQDFTDTQYF. The genes are TRBV12-3 or TRBV12-4 and TRBJ2-3, with D perhaps given as TRBD1 or TRBD2 (5 bases each). CDR3 size: 15 residues. V was pared by 6 bases and J by 2 bases, with 15 bases between.